This TCR beta chain was sequenced during a study of beta chain features in type 1 diabetes. Of the isolated RNA, all was reverse transcribed, and so the sequenced material was expressed TCRB transcripts. Generated by immunoSEQ multiplex PCR, the TCRdb table keeps only in-frame clones and is missing some. The sample includes 350,000 to 450,000 clones, approximately 14% of them seen just once. With regard to this clone: No antigen is known for it.

The CDR3 length is 13 residues. Germline V lookup: CDR1 MGHDK, CDR2 SYGVNS. J lost 16 bases, V lost 5 bases, and 14 bases had no gene match. Study outcomes and limitations: Shorter TCRB CDR3s, moderately but significantly so, marked every one of the four CD4+ subsets in Type 1 diabetes patients.

The V gene is TRBV25-1, the J gene TRBJ2-1; 7 nucleotides line up with TRBD2. This TCR was sampled from a man younger than 45 in good health. What was sequenced was naive CD4+ T cells from blood. The CDR3 DNA reads as TGTGCCAGCAGTCCCTTTCTAGCGGAGGGGCAATTCTTC. Translated, it gives CASSPFLAEGQFF.